This T cell receptor (beta chain) was observed in a study of radiation and T cells in renal cell carcinoma. Produced via immunoSEQ multiplex PCR; TCRdb's table is partial and in-frame only. The top ten hold 9.5% to 11% of the sample, which has about 15,000 clones, 56% seen once. The treatment was: treatment-naive control, cytoreductive nephrectomy. V was shortened by 5 bases and J by 1 base, with 11 bases between the two germline ends. The V gene's germline CDR1 is SEHNR and CDR2 FQNEAQ (reference sequence). This CDR3 spans 14 amino acids. The chain uses TRBV7-9 and TRBJ1-1; a possible D gene is TRBD1 (6 bases). The sequencing used tumor tissue, collected from a patient whose treatment was nephrectomy without radiotherapy. This receptor was obtained from a man aged 45-65 years with renal cell carcinoma. CDR3 in amino acids: CASSDNRANTEAFF. The CDR3 region has the DNA TGTGCCAGCAGCGACAACAGGGCGAACACTGAAGCTTTCTTT.